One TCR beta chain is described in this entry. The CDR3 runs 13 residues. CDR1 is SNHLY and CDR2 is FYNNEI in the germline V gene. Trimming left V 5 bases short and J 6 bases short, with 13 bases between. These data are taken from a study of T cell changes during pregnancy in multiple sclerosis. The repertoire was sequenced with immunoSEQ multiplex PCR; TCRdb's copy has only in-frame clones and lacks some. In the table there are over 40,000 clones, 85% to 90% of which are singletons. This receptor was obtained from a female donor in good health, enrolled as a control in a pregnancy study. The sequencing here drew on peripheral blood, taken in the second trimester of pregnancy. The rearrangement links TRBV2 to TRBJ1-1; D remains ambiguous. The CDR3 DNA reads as TGTGCCAGCAGTAGCGACCTCTCCTCTGAAGCTTTCTTT. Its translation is CASSSDLSSEAFF.